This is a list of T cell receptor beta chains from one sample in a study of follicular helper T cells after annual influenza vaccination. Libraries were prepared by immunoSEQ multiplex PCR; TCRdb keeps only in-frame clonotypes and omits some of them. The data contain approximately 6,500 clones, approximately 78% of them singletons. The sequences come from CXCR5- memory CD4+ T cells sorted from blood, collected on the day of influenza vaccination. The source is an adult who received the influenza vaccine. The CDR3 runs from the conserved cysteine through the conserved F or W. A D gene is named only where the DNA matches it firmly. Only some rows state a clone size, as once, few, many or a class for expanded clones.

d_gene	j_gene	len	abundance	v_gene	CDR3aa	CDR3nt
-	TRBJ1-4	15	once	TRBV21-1	CASSKARQANEKLFF	TGTGCCAGCAGCAAAGCGAGACAGGCTAATGAAAAACTGTTTTTT
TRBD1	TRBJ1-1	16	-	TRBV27	CASSPIAGQGNTEAFF	TGTGCCAGCAGTCCTATCGCGGGACAGGGGAACACTGAAGCTTTCTTT
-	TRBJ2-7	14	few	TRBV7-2	CASSYPGLTYEQYF	TGTGCCAGCAGCTATCCGGGCCTGACCTACGAGCAGTACTTC
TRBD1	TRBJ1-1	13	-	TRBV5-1	CASGDRGGTEAFF	TGCGCCAGCGGTGACAGGGGGGGCACTGAAGCTTTCTTT
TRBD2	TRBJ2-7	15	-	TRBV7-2	CASSLGGAGVKEQYF	TGTGCCAGCAGCTTAGGAGGGGCGGGGGTAAAAGAGCAGTACTTC
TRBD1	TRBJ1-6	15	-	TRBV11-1	CASSYRQGFNSPLHF	TGTGCCAGCAGCTATCGACAGGGGTTTAATTCACCCCTCCACTTT
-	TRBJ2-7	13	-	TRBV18	CASSPSQSYEQYF	TGTGCCAGCTCACCATCACAGTCCTACGAGCAGTACTTC
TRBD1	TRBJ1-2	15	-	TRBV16	CASSPRDRVINGYTF	TGTGCCAGCAGTCCCCGGGACAGGGTAATCAATGGCTACACCTTC
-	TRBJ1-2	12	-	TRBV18	CASSPQGWGYTF	TGTGCCAGCTCACCGCAGGGCTGGGGCTACACCTTC
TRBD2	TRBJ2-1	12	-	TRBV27	CASRALAGKQFF	TGTGCCAGCAGGGCGCTAGCGGGAAAGCAGTTCTTC
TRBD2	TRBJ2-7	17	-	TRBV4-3	CASSQDRVIAGVYEQYF	TGCGCCAGCAGCCAAGATAGGGTTATAGCGGGGGTCTACGAGCAGTACTTC
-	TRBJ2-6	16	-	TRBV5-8	CASSWSPSSGANVLTF	TGTGCCAGCAGCTGGTCCCCGAGCTCTGGGGCCAACGTCCTGACTTTC
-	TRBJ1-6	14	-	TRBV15	CATSRGTGNSPLHF	TGTGCCACCAGCAGGGGCACAGGGAATTCACCCCTCCACTTT
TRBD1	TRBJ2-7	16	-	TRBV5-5	CASSLGVGTGTHEQYF	TGTGCCAGCAGCCTAGGGGTAGGGACAGGGACCCACGAGCAGTACTTC
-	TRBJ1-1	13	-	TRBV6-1	CASSATGGTEAFF	TGTGCCAGCAGTGCGACAGGAGGTACTGAAGCTTTCTTT
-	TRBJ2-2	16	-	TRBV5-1	CASSTSGTPGTGELFF	TGCGCCAGCAGCACCTCCGGGACACCGGGGACCGGGGAGCTGTTTTTT